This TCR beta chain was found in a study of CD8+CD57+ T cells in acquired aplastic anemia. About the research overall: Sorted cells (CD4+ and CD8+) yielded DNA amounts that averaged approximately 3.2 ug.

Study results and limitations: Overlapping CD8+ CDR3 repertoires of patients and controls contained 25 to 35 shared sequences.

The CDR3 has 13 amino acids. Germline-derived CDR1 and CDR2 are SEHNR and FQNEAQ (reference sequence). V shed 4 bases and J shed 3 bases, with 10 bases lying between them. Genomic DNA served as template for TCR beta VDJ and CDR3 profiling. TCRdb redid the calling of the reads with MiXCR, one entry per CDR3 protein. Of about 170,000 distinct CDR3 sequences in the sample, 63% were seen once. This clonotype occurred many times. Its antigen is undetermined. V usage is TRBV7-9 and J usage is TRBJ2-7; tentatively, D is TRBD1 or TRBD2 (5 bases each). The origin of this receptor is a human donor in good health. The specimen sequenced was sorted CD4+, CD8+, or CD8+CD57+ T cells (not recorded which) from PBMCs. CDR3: CASSSGPNYEQYF. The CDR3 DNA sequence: TGTGCCAGCAGCTCGGGACCGAACTACGAGCAGTACTTC. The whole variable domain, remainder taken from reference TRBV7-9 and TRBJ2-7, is DTGVSQNPRHKITKRGQNVTFRCDPISEHNRLYWYRQTLGQGPEFLTYFQNEAQLEKSRLLSDRFSAERPKGSFSTLEIQRTEQGDSAMYLCASSSGPNYEQYFGPGTRLTVT.